This TCR beta chain is from a study of cytomegalovirus exposure and HLA in healthy donors. The CDR3 extends over 14 amino acids. V lost 6 bases and J lost 6; bases outside the gene matches: 6. The germline gives CDR1 SNHLY, CDR2 FYNNEI. PCR was performed using 60 Vbeta and 13 Jbeta primers. TCRdb's copy holds only in-frame clones and misses some; the assay was immunoSEQ multiplex PCR. This sample has 100,000 to 120,000 clones, with just over 75% found just once. The rearrangement joins TRBV2 to TRBJ1-5; 9 bases are a match to TRBD1. Sequencing was carried out using PBMCs. The TCR was taken from a man aged 40-49 years in good health and CMV-seropositive. This CDR3 is CASSKQGAFQPQHF. The CDR3 DNA reads as TGTGCCAGCAGCAAACAGGGGGCCTTTCAGCCCCAGCATTTT. Looking up the rest from reference TRBV2 and TRBJ1-5 gives the full variable domain: EPEVTQTPSHQVTQMGQEVILRCVPISNHLYFYWYRQILGQKVEFLVSFYNNEISEKSEIFDDQFSVERPDGSNFTLKIRSTKLEDSAMYFCASSKQGAFQPQHFGDGTRLSIL.